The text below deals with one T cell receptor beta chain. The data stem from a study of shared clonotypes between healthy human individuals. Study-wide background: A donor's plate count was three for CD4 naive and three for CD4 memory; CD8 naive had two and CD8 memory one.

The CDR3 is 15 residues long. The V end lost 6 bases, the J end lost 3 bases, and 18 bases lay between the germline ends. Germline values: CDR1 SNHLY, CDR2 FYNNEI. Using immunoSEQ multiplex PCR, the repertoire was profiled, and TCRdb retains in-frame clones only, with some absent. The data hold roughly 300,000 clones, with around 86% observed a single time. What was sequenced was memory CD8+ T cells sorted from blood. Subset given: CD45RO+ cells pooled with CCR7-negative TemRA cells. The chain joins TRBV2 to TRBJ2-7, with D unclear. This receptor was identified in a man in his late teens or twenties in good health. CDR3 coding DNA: TGTGCCAGCAGCCCCCAACTGGGATCCGACTACGAGCAGTACTTC. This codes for CASSPQLGSDYEQYF. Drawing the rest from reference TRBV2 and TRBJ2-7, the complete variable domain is EPEVTQTPSHQVTQMGQEVILRCVPISNHLYFYWYRQILGQKVEFLVSFYNNEISEKSEIFDDQFSVERPDGSNFTLKIRSTKLEDSAMYFCASSPQLGSDYEQYFGPGTRLTVT.